The present T cell receptor beta chain was sequenced within a study of blood T cells in healthy people across ages. Overall study: Template switching caught about one barcoded beta molecule for each two T cells. General observations from the study: It was held that diversity estimates obtained from one million T cells represented underestimates. Correlation between TCR beta diversity and naive T cell percentage was strong.

The junction had 11 bases not matched to a gene; V was cut back by 3 bases and J by 4 bases. The CDR3 totals 16 residues. From germline, CDR1 is PRHDT and CDR2 FYEKMQ (reference sequence). The authors ran a second PCR of roughly 6 to 12 cycles using a sample-barcoded 5' primer and a J-beta primer mix. TCRdb passed the 5' RACE reads through MiXCR, listing each CDR3 protein once. Found here are about 640,000 distinct CDR3 sequences, roughly 53% of them singletons; the top ten hold 35% to 40%. Note on this clonotype: The antigen remains undetermined.

Peripheral blood from each donor was collected in a volume of approximately 9.5 milliliters. What was sequenced was blood. V gene TRBV13 combines with J gene TRBJ1-1, with 7 bases matching TRBD1. The sequence came from a man aged 55-75 years in good health. The CDR3 spells CASSFRAPGGGTEAFF. DNA for the CDR3: TGTGCCAGCAGCTTTCGTGCCCCAGGGGGAGGCACTGAAGCTTTCTTT.